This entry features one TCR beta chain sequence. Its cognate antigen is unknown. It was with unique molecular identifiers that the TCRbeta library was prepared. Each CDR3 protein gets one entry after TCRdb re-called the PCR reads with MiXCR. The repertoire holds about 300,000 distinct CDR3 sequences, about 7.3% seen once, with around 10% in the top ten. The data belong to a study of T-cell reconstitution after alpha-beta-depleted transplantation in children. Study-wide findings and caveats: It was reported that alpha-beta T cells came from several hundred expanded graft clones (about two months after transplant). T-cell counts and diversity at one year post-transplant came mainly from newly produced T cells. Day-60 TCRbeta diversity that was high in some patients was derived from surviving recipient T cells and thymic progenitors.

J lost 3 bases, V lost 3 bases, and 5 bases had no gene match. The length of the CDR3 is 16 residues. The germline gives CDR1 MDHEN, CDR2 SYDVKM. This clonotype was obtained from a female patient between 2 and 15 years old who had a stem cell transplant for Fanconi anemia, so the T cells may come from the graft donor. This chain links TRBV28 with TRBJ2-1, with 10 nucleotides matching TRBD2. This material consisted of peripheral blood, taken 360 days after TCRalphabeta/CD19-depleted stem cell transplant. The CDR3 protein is CASSFGLAVGYNEQFF. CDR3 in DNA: TGTGCCAGCAGTTTCGGACTAGCGGTGGGCTACAATGAGCAGTTCTTC.